The clone carrying this T cell receptor (beta chain) has at least ten counts. This sample is part of a study of T cells in Graves' hyperthyroidism and ophthalmopathy. CDR3 length equals 13 residues. Looked up from germline, CDR1 is DFQATT and CDR2 is SNEGSKA (reference sequence). V lost 2 bases and J 4 bases, leaving 11 bases between the germline ends. Template material for amplifying TCR beta CDR3 regions consisted of RNA transcripts. In the first-round RT-PCR of the TCR CDR3, the HTBI primer set was used. TCRdb called the multiplex PCR reads again in MiXCR, with one record for every CDR3 protein. The data show 370,000 or so distinct CDR3 sequences, with approximately 12% seen just once and around 21% held by the top ten.

The sequence derives from a man younger than 40 with Graves' hyperthyroidism that later progressed to Graves' ophthalmopathy. The sequenced sample was blood. V gene TRBV20-1 combines with J gene TRBJ1-1; D possibly corresponds to TRBD1 (5 bases). The CDR3 loop reads CSARTGPSTEAFF. The DNA of the CDR3 is TGCAGTGCTAGAACGGGGCCGAGCACTGAAGCTTTCTTT.